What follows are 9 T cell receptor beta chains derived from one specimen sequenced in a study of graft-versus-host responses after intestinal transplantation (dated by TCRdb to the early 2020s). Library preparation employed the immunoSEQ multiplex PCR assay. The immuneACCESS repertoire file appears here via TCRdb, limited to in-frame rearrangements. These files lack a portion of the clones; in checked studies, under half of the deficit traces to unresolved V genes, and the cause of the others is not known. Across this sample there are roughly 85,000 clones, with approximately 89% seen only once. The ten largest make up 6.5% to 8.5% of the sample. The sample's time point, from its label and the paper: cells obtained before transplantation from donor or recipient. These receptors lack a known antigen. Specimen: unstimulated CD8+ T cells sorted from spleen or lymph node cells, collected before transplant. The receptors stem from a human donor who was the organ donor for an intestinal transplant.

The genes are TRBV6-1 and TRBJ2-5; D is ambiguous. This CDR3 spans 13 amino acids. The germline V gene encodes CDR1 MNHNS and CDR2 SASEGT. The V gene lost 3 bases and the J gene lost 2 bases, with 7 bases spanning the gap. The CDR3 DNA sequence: TGTGCCAGCAGTGAGAGACCTCAAGAGACCCAGTACTTC. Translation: CASSERPQETQYF.

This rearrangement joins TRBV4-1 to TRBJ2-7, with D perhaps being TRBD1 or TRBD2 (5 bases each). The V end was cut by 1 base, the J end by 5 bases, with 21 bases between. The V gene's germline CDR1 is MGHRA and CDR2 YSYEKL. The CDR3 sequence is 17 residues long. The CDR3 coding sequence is TGCGCCAGCAGCCAAGCTGGGACCTATGTTCTGTCGGACGAGCAGTACTTC. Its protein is CASSQAGTYVLSDEQYF.

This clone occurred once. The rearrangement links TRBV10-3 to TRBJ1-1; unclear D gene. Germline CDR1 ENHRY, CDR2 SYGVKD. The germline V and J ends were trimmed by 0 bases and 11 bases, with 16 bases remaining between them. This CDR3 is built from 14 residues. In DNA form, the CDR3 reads TGTGCCATCAGTGAGTCGGGCCGGGATACGGTGGCTTTCTTT. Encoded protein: CAISESGRDTVAFF.

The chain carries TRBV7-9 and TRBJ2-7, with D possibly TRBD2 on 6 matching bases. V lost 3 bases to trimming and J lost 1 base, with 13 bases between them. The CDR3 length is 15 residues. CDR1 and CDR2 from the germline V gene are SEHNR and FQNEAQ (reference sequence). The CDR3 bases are TGTGCCAGCAGCTTTGGGGGGTATGGGTCCTACGAGCAGTACTTC. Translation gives CASSFGGYGSYEQYF.

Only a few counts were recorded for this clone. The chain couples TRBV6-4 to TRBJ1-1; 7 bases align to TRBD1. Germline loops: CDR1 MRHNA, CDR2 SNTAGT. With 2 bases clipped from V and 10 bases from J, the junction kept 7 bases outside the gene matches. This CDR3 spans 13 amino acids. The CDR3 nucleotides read TGTGCCAGCAGTGACCTCCTGACAGGGAGAGCTTTCTTT. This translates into CASSDLLTGRAFF.

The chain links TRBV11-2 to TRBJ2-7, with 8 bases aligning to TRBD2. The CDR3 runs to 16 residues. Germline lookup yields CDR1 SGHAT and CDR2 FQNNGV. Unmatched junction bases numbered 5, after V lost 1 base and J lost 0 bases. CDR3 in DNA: TGTGCCAGCAGCTTAGGACTAGCGACGAGCTCCTACGAGCAGTACTTC. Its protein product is CASSLGLATSSYEQYF.

The CDR3 here is CASSWRHEQYF. Written as DNA, the CDR3 is TGTGCCAGTAGTTGGAGGCACGAGCAGTACTTC. The rearrangement joins TRBV19 to TRBJ2-7; TRBD2 is a possible D gene (5 bases). Germline V gene sequence: CDR1 LNHDA, CDR2 SQIVND (reference sequence). The V end lost 5 bases, the J end lost 5 bases, and 7 bases lay between the germline ends. The CDR3 is 11 residues long.

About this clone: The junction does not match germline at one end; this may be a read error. This CDR3 reads CASSPQQTQYF. As DNA, the CDR3 is TGTGCCAGCAGCCCCCAACAGACCCAGTACTTC. The chain links TRBV11-3 to TRBJ2-5, with no clear D. This CDR3 has 11 amino acids. Germline CDR1 reads SGHNT; CDR2 reads YENEEA.

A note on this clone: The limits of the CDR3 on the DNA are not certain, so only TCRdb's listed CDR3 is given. The CDR3 region is CATSRDWGTGNPSWF. This chain connects TRBV15 to TRBJ2-7; the DNA was not compared with TRBD1, the D call given in the table. The germline CDR1 and CDR2 sequences are LNHNV and YYDKDF (reference sequence). The CDR3 has 15 amino acids, counting both end residues.